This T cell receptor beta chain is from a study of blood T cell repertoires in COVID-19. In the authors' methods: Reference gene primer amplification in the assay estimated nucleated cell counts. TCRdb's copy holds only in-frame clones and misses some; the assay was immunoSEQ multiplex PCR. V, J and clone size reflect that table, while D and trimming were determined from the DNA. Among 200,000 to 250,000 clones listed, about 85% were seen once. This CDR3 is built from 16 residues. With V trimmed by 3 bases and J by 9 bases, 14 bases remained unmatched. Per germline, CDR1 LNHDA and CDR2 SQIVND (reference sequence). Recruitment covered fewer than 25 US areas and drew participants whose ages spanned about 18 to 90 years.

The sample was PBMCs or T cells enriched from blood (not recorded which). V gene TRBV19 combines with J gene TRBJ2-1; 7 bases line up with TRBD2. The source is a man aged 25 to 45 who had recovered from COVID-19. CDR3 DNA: TGTGCCAGTAGTATCTTCGGAGCGGGGAAAACGCTTGAGCAGTTCTTC. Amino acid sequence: CASSIFGAGKTLEQFF.